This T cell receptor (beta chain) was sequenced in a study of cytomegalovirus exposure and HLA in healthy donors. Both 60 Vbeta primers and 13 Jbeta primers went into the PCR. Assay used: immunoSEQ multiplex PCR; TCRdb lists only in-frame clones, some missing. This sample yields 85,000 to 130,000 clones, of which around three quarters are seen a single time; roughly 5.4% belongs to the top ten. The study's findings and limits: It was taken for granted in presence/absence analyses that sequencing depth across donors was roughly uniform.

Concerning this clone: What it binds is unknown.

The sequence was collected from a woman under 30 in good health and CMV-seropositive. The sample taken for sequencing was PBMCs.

CDR3: CATSGTGFREKLFF. CDR3 bases: TGTGCCACCAGCGGCACAGGGTTTAGGGAAAAACTGTTTTTT. This sequence joins TRBV15 and TRBJ1-4; D may be TRBD1 (6 bases). Germline V gene lookup returns CDR1 LNHNV and CDR2 YYDKDF (reference sequence). V was shortened by 5 bases and J by 8 bases, with 15 bases between the two germline ends. CDR3 length: 14 amino acids.